One and the same sample provided the 15 T cell receptor beta chains below, sequenced in a study of cytomegalovirus exposure and HLA in healthy donors (dated by TCRdb to 2015 to 2018). Library preparation employed the immunoSEQ multiplex PCR assay. For the multiplex PCR, a mixture combining 60 forward primers for TCR Vbeta segments and 13 reverse primers for TCR Jbeta segments was used. What TCRdb holds here is the immuneACCESS table cut down to in-frame rearrangements. Part of the clones is not present; checked against another copy, under half of the missing clones reflect an unresolved V gene, and the others are unexplained. This sample gives about 160,000 clones in total; approximately 80% of them show up just once. About 4.5% of the sample is in the top ten clones. Sequences were obtained from PBMCs. These TCRs come from a man aged 40-49 years in good health and CMV-seronegative.

V gene TRBV7-2 combines with J gene TRBJ2-3; possibly TRBD2 for D (7 bases). Trimming removed 2 bases at V and 5 bases at J, with 17 bases between. This CDR3 region has 16 residues. Germline V lookup: CDR1 SGHTA, CDR2 FQGNSA. The CDR3 reads CASSLRGGGLEDTQYF. DNA of the CDR3: TGTGCCAGCAGCTTAAGGGGCGGGGGCCTGGAAGATACGCAGTATTTT.

V usage is TRBV29-1 and J usage is TRBJ2-7; 9 bases match TRBD1. With 5 bases clipped from V and 0 bases from J, the junction kept 5 bases outside the gene matches. CDR3 size: 14 residues. CDR1 and CDR2 from the germline V gene are SQVTM and ANQGSEA. The CDR3 spells CSVMTGGSSYEQYF. The CDR3 DNA sequence: TGCAGCGTTATGACAGGGGGAAGCTCCTACGAGCAGTACTTC.

This chain joins TRBV4-3 and TRBJ1-1, with D possibly TRBD1 on 5 matching bases. The CDR3 sequence is 16 residues long. The V end was cut by 0 bases, the J end by 1 base, with 12 bases between. Germline V gene data show CDR1 as LGHNA and CDR2 as YSLEER. The CDR3 nucleotides read TGCGCCAGCAGCCAAGATCTAGGGCAGGGGAACACTGAAGCTTTCTTT. Translation: CASSQDLGQGNTEAFF.

The rearrangement links TRBV4-1 to TRBJ2-7, with 8 bases matching TRBD1. The CDR3 has 17 amino acids. V lost 0 bases to trimming and J lost 0 bases; unmatched junction nucleotides: 7. Germline loops: CDR1 MGHRA, CDR2 YSYEKL. The CDR3 DNA reads as TGCGCCAGCAGCCAAGAAGGGATGACAGGGGCCTCCTACGAGCAGTACTTC. Its protein is CASSQEGMTGASYEQYF.

This clone was counted a single time. This chain joins TRBV14 and TRBJ2-7, with D possibly being TRBD2 (6 bases). V was shortened by 4 bases and J by 0 bases, with 10 bases between the two germline ends. Looked up from germline, CDR1 is SGHDN and CDR2 is FVKESK. This CDR3 is built from 14 residues. The CDR3 protein is CASSPPGGSYEQYF. In nucleotides, the CDR3 is TGTGCCAGCAGCCCCCCCGGGGGCTCCTACGAGCAGTACTTC.

This chain uses TRBV7-2 with TRBJ2-2, with 11 bases that match TRBD2. The CDR3 extends over 14 amino acids. CDR1 is SGHTA, CDR2 FQGNSA, per germline. Trimming cost V 10 bases and J 3 bases; bases outside gene matches: 4. The chain's CDR3 is CATTSGGHTGELFF. The DNA of the CDR3 is TGTGCCACCACTAGCGGGGGCCACACCGGGGAGCTGTTTTTT.

V is TRBV5-5 and J is TRBJ1-2; D uncertain. Germline V gene sequence: CDR1 SGHKS, CDR2 YYEKEE (reference sequence). V dropped 2 bases and J dropped 8 bases, with 13 bases sitting between them. The CDR3 consists of 13 residues. This CDR3 reads CASSFDGPGGYTF. Written as DNA, the CDR3 is TGTGCCAGCAGCTTCGACGGTCCGGGAGGCTACACCTTC. Combining the CDR3 with reference TRBV5-5 and TRBJ1-2 gives the whole variable domain DAGVTQSPTHLIKTRGQQVTLRCSPISGHKSVSWYQQVLGQGPQFIFQYYEKEERGRGNFPDRFSARQFPNYSSELNVNALLLGDSALYLCASSFDGPGGYTFGSGTRLTVV.

Turning to this clone: Other nucleotide sequences from this sample produce the same CDR3. The V call is TRBV5-4, the J call TRBJ1-6, with no clear D. Trimming removed 4 bases at V and 7 bases at J, with 12 bases between. CDR1 and CDR2 from the germline V gene are SGHNT and YYREEE (reference sequence). The CDR3 consists of 14 residues. The CDR3 DNA follows: TGTGCCAGCAGCATAGAGGAGGGCAATTCACCCCTCCACTTT. Amino acid sequence: CASSIEEGNSPLHF. Based on the CDR3 plus reference TRBV5-4 and TRBJ1-6, the full variable domain is ETGVTQSPTHLIKTRGQQVTLRCSSQSGHNTVSWYQQALGQGPQFIFQYYREEENGRGNFPPRFSGLQFPNYSSELNVNALELDDSALYLCASSIEEGNSPLHFGNGTRLTVT.

This chain connects TRBV4-3 to TRBJ2-3; 16 bases line up with TRBD2. Germline CDR1 and CDR2: LGHNA and YSLEER. This CDR3 spans 18 amino acids. After removal of 1 base from V and 2 bases from J, the junction contained 3 bases not matched to a gene. The CDR3: CASSQGGLAGGYTDTQYF. Here the CDR3 DNA reads TGCGCCAGCAGCCAAGGGGGACTAGCGGGGGGGTACACAGATACGCAGTATTTT.

The V gene is TRBV2, the J gene TRBJ1-6; a weak D match, TRBD1 (5 bases). The germline gives CDR1 SNHLY, CDR2 FYNNEI. The V end was cut by 6 bases, the J end by 6 bases, with 12 bases between. This CDR3 has 14 amino acids. The CDR3 bases are TGTGCCAGCAGGAACGGGGGGGGTAATTCACCCCTCCACTTT. Its translation: CASRNGGGNSPLHF.

V usage is TRBV7-9 and J usage is TRBJ2-7, with 7 bases lining up with TRBD1. The V gene's germline CDR1 is SEHNR and CDR2 FQNEAQ (reference sequence). Unmatched junction bases numbered 6, after V lost 1 base and J lost 3 bases. This CDR3 spans 15 amino acids. This CDR3 reads CASSLVQGVRYEQYF. In DNA, the CDR3 is TGTGCCAGCAGCTTAGTCCAGGGGGTACGCTACGAGCAGTACTTC.

This rearrangement joins TRBV5-1 to TRBJ2-3, with TRBD1 matching 8 bases. The CDR3 has 14 residues. V was pared by 2 bases and J by 3 bases, with 2 bases of the junction left unmatched. Per germline, CDR1 SGHRS and CDR2 YFSETQ. The DNA of the CDR3 is TGCGCCAGCAGCTTCGACAGGGGAACAGATACGCAGTATTTT. Translation: CASSFDRGTDTQYF.

A single count supports this clone. The chain links TRBV7-6 to TRBJ2-3; a possible D gene is TRBD2 (6 bases). The CDR3 spans 16 residues. The germline CDR1 and CDR2 sequences are SGHVS and FNYEAQ. V was trimmed by 4 bases and J by 0 bases, leaving 14 bases between them. CDR3 nucleotide sequence: TGTGCCAGCAGCTCACCCTTAGCGGCGAGCACAGATACGCAGTATTTT. Its translation: CASSSPLAASTDTQYF.

This clone was counted a few times. The chain carries TRBV7-2 and TRBJ1-5, with TRBD1 identical over 8 bases. This CDR3 is built from 18 residues. Unmatched junction bases numbered 14, after V lost 2 bases and J lost 5 bases. Germline values: CDR1 SGHTA, CDR2 FQGNSA. The CDR3 here is CASSLRGEWDRLHQPQHF. CDR3 coding DNA: TGTGCCAGCAGCTTAAGAGGGGAATGGGACAGGCTACATCAGCCCCAGCATTTT.

This clone was found a few times. The chain uses TRBV6-1 and TRBJ2-2, with a possible D match to TRBD1 (6 bases). From germline, CDR1 is MNHNS and CDR2 SASEGT. This CDR3 spans 14 amino acids. V was pared by 2 bases and J by 3 bases, with 7 bases between. CDR3 coding DNA: TGTGCCAGCAGTGAACAGGGGTACACCGGGGAGCTGTTTTTT. Its protein is CASSEQGYTGELFF.